Presented here are 10 T cell receptor beta chains from one specimen sequenced in a study of blood T cells in healthy people across ages. Sample-barcoded 5' priming and a J-beta primer mix drove a second PCR of roughly 7 to 11 cycles. TCRdb re-derived calls from the 5' RACE reads in MiXCR, one entry per CDR3 protein. The sample yields over 700,000 distinct CDR3 sequences, roughly 53% seen once. The sequenced material came from blood. The origin of the receptors is a man older than 75 in good health.

The table lists this clonotype with a few counts. This CDR3 reads CASSLRTNEKLFF. In nucleotides, the CDR3 is TGTGCCAGCAGCCTTCGGACTAATGAAAAACTGTTTTTT. The chain uses TRBV5-4 and TRBJ1-4; D ambiguous. Trimming shortened V by 4 bases and J by 2 bases, and 6 bases separated the two germline ends. The V gene's germline CDR1 is SGHNT and CDR2 YYREEE (reference sequence). The CDR3 covers 13 residues.

This clonotype has a handful of counts. V gene TRBV5-1 combines with J gene TRBJ2-7; D might be TRBD1 or TRBD2, each matching 5 bases. Germline V gives CDR1 SGHRS, CDR2 YFSETQ. The V end lost 0 bases, the J end lost 6 bases, and 16 bases lay between the germline ends. This CDR3 comprises 15 residues. Here the CDR3 DNA reads TGCGCCAGCAGCTTGGGGGACCGAACATCGAGCGAGCAGTACTTC. Its protein product is CASSLGDRTSSEQYF.

The J gene is TRBJ2-1, the V gene TRBV24-1; D is undetermined. The CDR3 totals 15 residues. V was shortened by 7 bases and J by 0 bases, with 12 bases between the two germline ends. The germline V gene has CDR1 KGHDR and CDR2 SFDVKD. The CDR3: CATRGSDTSYNEQFF. The CDR3 DNA follows: TGTGCCACCAGGGGCAGCGACACCTCCTACAATGAGCAGTTCTTC.

This clonotype was recorded a few times. The CDR3: CASSARLAGRYEQYF. In nucleotides, the CDR3 is TGTGCCAGCAGTGCCCGACTAGCGGGAAGGTACGAGCAGTACTTC. This chain uses TRBV12-3 or TRBV12-4 with TRBJ2-7; 11 nucleotides match TRBD2. The junction had 7 bases not matched to a gene; V was cut back by 5 bases and J by 4 bases. There are 15 residues in the CDR3.

This chain joins TRBV7-9 and TRBJ2-6; D unresolved. V was clipped by 4 bases and J by 4 bases, with 23 bases between them. The CDR3 runs to 19 residues. The germline V gene encodes CDR1 SEHNR and CDR2 FQNEAQ (reference sequence). CDR3 region: CASSSLKASWGTGANVLTF. The CDR3 DNA sequence: TGTGCCAGCAGCTCGCTCAAAGCCTCTTGGGGAACCGGGGCCAACGTCCTGACTTTC.

This clonotype was seen more than once but under ten times. The chain is built from TRBV25-1 and TRBJ2-1; D is unclear. The CDR3 runs to 13 residues. Trimming removed 2 bases from V and 9 bases from J, with 11 bases in between. Germline loops: CDR1 MGHDK, CDR2 SYGVNS. As DNA, the CDR3 is TGTGCCAGCAGTGAACAATGGGTTTTTGAGCAGTTCTTC. Encoded protein: CASSEQWVFEQFF.

V gene TRBV2 combines with J gene TRBJ1-1; D gene ambiguous. The V gene's germline CDR1 is SNHLY and CDR2 FYNNEI. This CDR3 contains 14 residues. V lost 1 base and J 5 bases, leaving 11 bases between the germline ends. The CDR3: CASSEGRIKTEAFF. Written as DNA, the CDR3 is TGTGCCAGCAGTGAAGGCAGGATTAAGACTGAAGCTTTCTTT.

This rearrangement joins TRBV10-3 to TRBJ2-1; 11 bases align to TRBD2. Germline lookup yields CDR1 ENHRY and CDR2 SYGVKD. V was clipped by 9 bases and J by 4 bases; unmatched bases: 8. The CDR3 is made up of 15 amino acids. The DNA for the CDR3 is TGTGCCATAACACCGGGACTAGCGGCATACAATGAGCAGTTCTTC. It codes for CAITPGLAAYNEQFF.

In this sample, this clonotype turned up a few times. This chain uses TRBV2 with TRBJ1-2; 8 bases line up with TRBD1. CDR3 length: 11 residues. The germline CDR1 and CDR2 sequences are SNHLY and FYNNEI. V was pared by 11 bases and J by 5 bases, with 4 bases of the junction left unmatched. The CDR3 DNA follows: TGTGCCGGTAGGACAGGGTATGGCTACACCTTC. It encodes CAGRTGYGYTF.

This clonotype was observed at least ten times. The rearrangement links TRBV29-1 to TRBJ2-4; 10 positions agree with TRBD1. The CDR3 loop spans 12 amino acids. The germline V gene has CDR1 SQVTM and CDR2 ANQGSEA. V trimming: 4 bases; J trimming: 8 bases; junction bases outside the gene matches: 2. The CDR3 coding sequence is TGCAGCGTTGGACAGGGGGCGGACATTCAGTACTTC. Protein product: CSVGQGADIQYF.